Presented here are 21 T cell receptor beta chains from one specimen sequenced in a study of T cell changes during pregnancy in multiple sclerosis. Generated by immunoSEQ multiplex PCR, the TCRdb table keeps only in-frame clones and is missing some. Of 50,000 to 65,000 clones in the sample, around 93% were seen once. The source material was CD4+ T cells from peripheral blood mononuclear cells, sampled in the first trimester of pregnancy. The receptors derive from a female donor with multiple sclerosis, enrolled in a pregnancy study.

The chain recombines TRBV11-3 with TRBJ2-1, with D unresolved. The germline V and J ends were trimmed by 0 bases and 2 bases, with 11 bases remaining between them. This CDR3 is 16 amino acids long. From germline, CDR1 is SGHNT and CDR2 YENEEA. The CDR3 DNA sequence: TGTGCCAGCAGCTTAGATTTGGGCAGACCCTACAATGAGCAGTTCTTC. It encodes CASSLDLGRPYNEQFF.

V and J are TRBV4-3 and TRBJ2-5; 12 bases map to TRBD2. The germline CDR1 and CDR2 sequences are LGHNA and YSLEER. The ends lost 0 bases at V and 2 bases at J; junction bases unmatched: 10. The CDR3 is 19 residues long. For the CDR3, the DNA is TGCGCCAGCAGCCAAGAGGTGGGGCTAGCGGGGGGGCGGCAAGAGACCCAGTACTTC. Translated, it gives CASSQEVGLAGGRQETQYF.

This rearrangement joins TRBV6-1 to TRBJ2-7, with 8 positions matching TRBD2. The CDR3 sequence is 13 residues long. After removal of 8 bases from V and 0 bases from J, the junction contained 3 bases not matched to a gene. Germline values: CDR1 MNHNS, CDR2 SASEGT. The CDR3 reads CASERGSSYEQYF. CDR3 in DNA: TGTGCCAGCGAGCGGGGGTCCTCCTACGAGCAGTACTTC.

The V and J genes are TRBV7-6 and TRBJ2-7, with 9 bases identical to TRBD1. V was clipped by 6 bases and J by 2 bases; unmatched bases: 8. Germline-derived CDR1 and CDR2 are SGHVS and FNYEAQ. CDR3 size: 15 residues. CDR3 loop: CASSQAGTGTYEQYF. For the CDR3, the DNA is TGTGCCAGCAGTCAAGCCGGGACAGGGACCTACGAGCAGTACTTC.

The chain has TRBV5-1 and TRBJ1-6; D is uncertain. CDR3 length equals 16 residues. Per germline, CDR1 SGHRS and CDR2 YFSETQ. Between the trimmed V and J ends, which lost 0 bases and 8 bases, there was a span of 15 bases. CDR3 nucleotides: TGCGCCAGCAGCTTGGTGGGCACCGGGGTGGATTCACCCCTCCACTTT. This sequence encodes CASSLVGTGVDSPLHF.

The V call is TRBV7-2, the J call TRBJ1-6; no firm D call. Germline V gene data show CDR1 as SGHTA and CDR2 as FQGNSA. V was shortened by 3 bases and J by 0 bases, with 6 bases between the two germline ends. The CDR3 loop spans 15 amino acids. The CDR3 bases are TGTGCCAGCAGCTTTGGCAGCTCCTATAATTCACCCCTCCACTTT. This translates into CASSFGSSYNSPLHF.

The chain is built from TRBV29-1 and TRBJ1-2; D call uncertain. Looked up from germline, CDR1 is SQVTM and CDR2 is ANQGSEA. V lost 4 bases and J 0 bases, leaving 12 bases between the germline ends. The CDR3 is 14 residues long. The DNA of the CDR3 is TGCAGCGTTGCCCCCCGTGCAGCTAACTATGGCTACACCTTC. It encodes CSVAPRAANYGYTF.

The V call is TRBV7-2, the J call TRBJ2-1; no clear D gene. The germline CDR1 and CDR2 sequences are SGHTA and FQGNSA. The germline V and J ends were trimmed by 5 bases and 5 bases, with 10 bases remaining between them. This CDR3 contains 13 residues. CDR3 DNA sequence: TGTGCCAGCAGCCCGCGACTGAACAATGAGCAGTTCTTC. It specifies CASSPRLNNEQFF.

A word on this clone: Mismatch with germline at one junction end may stem from a read error. V gene TRBV5-1 combines with J gene TRBJ2-2; TRBD1 is a possible D gene (6 bases). The CDR3 is 16 residues long. Per germline, CDR1 SGHRS and CDR2 YFSETQ. The CDR3 bases are TGCGCCAGCAGCTTGACCTCGGCAAAGGGACACCGGGGAGCTGTTTTT. This translates into CASSLTSAKGHRGAVF. The whole variable domain, filled in from reference TRBV5-1 and TRBJ2-2, reads KAGVTQTPRYLIKTRGQQVTLSCSPISGHRSVSWYQQTPGQGLQFLFEYFSETQRNKGNFPGRFSGRQFSNSRSEMNVSTLELGDSALYLCASSLTSAKGHRGAVFGEGSRLTVL.

This sequence joins TRBV10-3 and TRBJ2-5; 9 nucleotides match TRBD2. CDR3 length equals 13 residues. Germline V gene data show CDR1 as ENHRY and CDR2 as SYGVKD. Unmatched junction bases numbered 4, after V lost 6 bases and J lost 5 bases. This CDR3 reads CAIRAGGDETQYF. In DNA form, the CDR3 reads TGTGCCATCAGGGCGGGGGGGGATGAGACCCAGTACTTC.

CDR3 DNA: TGTGCCAGCAGCTTACCCCGACTAGCGGGGGGCCTATCGAACACCGGGGAGCTGTTTTTT. It codes for CASSLPRLAGGLSNTGELFF. This chain uses TRBV7-6 with TRBJ2-2, with 13 positions matching TRBD2. The CDR3 extends over 20 amino acids. Per germline, CDR1 SGHVS and CDR2 FNYEAQ. V shed 2 bases and J 0 bases; nucleotides not matched to a gene: 9.

This chain uses TRBV5-4 with TRBJ2-3; TRBD2 is a possible D gene (6 bases). Germline V lookup: CDR1 SGHNT, CDR2 YYREEE (reference sequence). The CDR3 totals 15 residues. Trimming removed 3 bases from V and 8 bases from J, with 19 bases in between. The CDR3, as DNA: TGTGCCAGCAGCTCAGGACTCCCTTCCGGGGGTACGCAGTATTTT. Translated: CASSSGLPSGGTQYF.

This sequence joins TRBV21-1 and TRBJ2-5; TRBD2 is the table's D call, not checked against the DNA. TRBV21-1 is marked as a pseudogene. This CDR3 comprises 15 residues. CDR3: CASSKGEELQETQYF. The CDR3 DNA sequence: TGTGCCAGCAGCAAAGGAGAGGAGCTTCAAGAGACCCAGTACTTC.

The V gene is TRBV7-2, the J gene TRBJ2-7; TRBD2 might be the D (6 bases). The CDR3 is 16 residues long. V lost 2 bases and J lost 3, with 17 bases in between. Germline V gene sequence: CDR1 SGHTA, CDR2 FQGNSA. This CDR3 reads CASSLTPPGLGYEQYF. In DNA form, the CDR3 reads TGTGCCAGCAGCTTAACTCCCCCGGGACTTGGCTACGAGCAGTACTTC.

The J gene is TRBJ2-7, the V gene TRBV4-1; TRBD1 is a possible D gene (5 bases). V lost 5 bases, J lost 2 bases, and 16 bases lay in between. Germline CDR1 is MGHRA and CDR2 is YSYEKL. CDR3 length: 15 amino acids. The CDR3 sequence is CASSSQGHGAYEQYF. The DNA for the CDR3 is TGCGCCAGCAGCTCTCAAGGACACGGCGCCTACGAGCAGTACTTC.

This rearrangement joins TRBV27 to TRBJ1-1; D is perhaps TRBD1 (5 bases). The CDR3 extends over 14 amino acids. Deletions cut 7 bases from V and 3 bases from J, with 15 bases between. CDR1 and CDR2 from the germline V gene are MNHEY and SMNVEV (reference sequence). As DNA, the CDR3 is TGTGCCAGCACACCACGTGGGGGGGACACTGAAGCTTTCTTT. Residues: CASTPRGGDTEAFF.

The V call is TRBV18, the J call TRBJ2-7, with D perhaps matching TRBD1 (5 bases). V was cut by 4 bases and J by 1 base, with 11 bases left in between. The germline V gene has CDR1 KGHSH and CDR2 LQKENI. The CDR3 totals 14 residues. CDR3 DNA: TGTGCCAGCTCACTGAGACAGAGATCCTACGAGCAGTACTTC. Protein: CASSLRQRSYEQYF. Variable domain in full (rest from reference TRBV18 and TRBJ2-7): NAGVMQNPRHLVRRRGQEARLRCSPMKGHSHVYWYRQLPEEGLKFMVYLQKENIIDESGMPKERFSAEFPKEGPSILRIQQVVRGDSAAYFCASSLRQRSYEQYFGPGTRLTVT.

The chain is built from TRBV5-1 and TRBJ1-3, with D perhaps TRBD1 (5 bases). The ends were cut back, 1 base at V and 1 base at J, with 24 bases in the middle. Germline CDR1 SGHRS, CDR2 YFSETQ. The CDR3 loop spans 20 amino acids. CDR3 region: CASSLLSWTSGGNSGNTIYF. The CDR3 DNA reads as TGCGCCAGCAGCTTGTTATCGTGGACATCCGGCGGGAATTCTGGAAACACCATATATTTT.

With respect to this clone: The same CDR3 arises from other DNA sequences in this sample as well. This rearrangement joins TRBV18 to TRBJ1-2; no clear D. The V gene's germline CDR1 is KGHSH and CDR2 LQKENI. The CDR3 length is 13 residues. Trimming shortened V by 3 bases and J by 3 bases, and 8 bases separated the two germline ends. CDR3 in amino acids: CASSPSIDYGYTF. The CDR3 nucleotides read TGTGCCAGCTCACCGAGTATTGACTATGGCTACACCTTC.

The chain combines TRBV5-5 with TRBJ1-4, with D uncertain. V was trimmed by 3 bases and J by 4 bases, leaving 16 bases between them. Germline CDR1 and CDR2: SGHKS and YYEKEE (reference sequence). The CDR3 sequence is 16 residues long. The CDR3 sequence is CASSSVTPAGNEKLFF. CDR3 DNA: TGTGCCAGCAGCTCGGTCACCCCGGCGGGTAATGAAAAACTGTTTTTT.

V is TRBV11-2 and J is TRBJ2-7, with 12 bases that match TRBD1. V gave up 6 bases and J gave up 7 bases; unmatched junction bases: 13. The CDR3 runs 16 residues. The V gene's germline CDR1 is SGHAT and CDR2 FQNNGV. The CDR3 sequence is CASSFVPGQGAREQYF. CDR3 DNA: TGTGCCAGCAGTTTCGTGCCGGGACAGGGGGCGAGAGAGCAGTACTTC.